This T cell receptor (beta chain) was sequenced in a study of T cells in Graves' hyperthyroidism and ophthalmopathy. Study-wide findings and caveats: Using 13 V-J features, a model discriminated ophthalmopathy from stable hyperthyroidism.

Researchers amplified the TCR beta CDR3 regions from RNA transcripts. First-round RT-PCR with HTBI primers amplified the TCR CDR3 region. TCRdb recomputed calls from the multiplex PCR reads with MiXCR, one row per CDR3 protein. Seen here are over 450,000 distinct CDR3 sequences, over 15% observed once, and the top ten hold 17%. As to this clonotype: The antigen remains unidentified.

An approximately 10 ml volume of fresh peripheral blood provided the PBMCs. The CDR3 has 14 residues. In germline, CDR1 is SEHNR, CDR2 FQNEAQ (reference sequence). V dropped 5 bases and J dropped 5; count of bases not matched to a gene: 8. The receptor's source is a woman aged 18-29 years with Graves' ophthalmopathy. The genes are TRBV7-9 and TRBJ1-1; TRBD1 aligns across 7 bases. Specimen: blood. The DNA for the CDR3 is TGTGCCAGCAGCGCGTTTGACAGGGTTACTGAAGCTTTCTTT. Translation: CASSAFDRVTEAFF.